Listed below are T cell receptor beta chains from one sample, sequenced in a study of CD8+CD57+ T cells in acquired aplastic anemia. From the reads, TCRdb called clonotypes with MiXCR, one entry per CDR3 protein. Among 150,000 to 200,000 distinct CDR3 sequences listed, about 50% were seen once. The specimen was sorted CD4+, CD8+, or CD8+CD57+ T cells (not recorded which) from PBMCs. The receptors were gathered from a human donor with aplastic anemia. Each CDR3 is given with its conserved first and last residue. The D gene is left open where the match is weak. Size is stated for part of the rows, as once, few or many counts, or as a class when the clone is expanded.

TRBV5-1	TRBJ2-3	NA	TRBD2	TGCGCCAGCAGCCATTACAGGGTTGGCGGGGGGGAGGCAGATACGCAGTATTTT	CASSHYRVGGGEADTQYF
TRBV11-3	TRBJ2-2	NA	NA	TGTGCCAGCAGCCCAGCTAGCGCCGGGGAGCTGTTTTTT	CASSPASAGELFF
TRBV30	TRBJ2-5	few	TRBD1	TGTGCCTGGAGTGTGGGCGGGACAGGGGCAGAGACCCAGTACTTC	CAWSVGGTGAETQYF
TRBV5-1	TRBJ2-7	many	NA	TGCGCCAGCAGCTTGGAAGTCCCAACACAGGGCGAGCAGTACTTC	CASSLEVPTQGEQYF
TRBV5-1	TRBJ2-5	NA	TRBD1	TGCGCCAGCAGCCGCGGACAGACAGGGTTAGAGACCCAGTACTTC	CASSRGQTGLETQYF
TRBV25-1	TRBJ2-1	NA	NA	TGTGCCAGCAGTGAATGGATAGGTTACAATGAGCAGTTCTTC	CASSEWIGYNEQFF
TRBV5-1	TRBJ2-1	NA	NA	TGCGCCAGCAGCTTGGTCCGGGAGAACGACAATGAGCAGTTCTTC	CASSLVRENDNEQFF
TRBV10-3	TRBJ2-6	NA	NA	TGTGCCATCAGTGCTAGTGCCATCTCTGGGGCCAACGTCCTGACTTTC	CAISASAISGANVLTF
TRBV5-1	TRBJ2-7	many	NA	TGCGCCAGCAGCTTGGCACAGGGAGTAGGCTACGAGCAGTACTTC	CASSLAQGVGYEQYF
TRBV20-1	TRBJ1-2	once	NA	TGCAGTGCTAGAGTCAGCTATGGCTACACCTTC	CSARVSYGYTF
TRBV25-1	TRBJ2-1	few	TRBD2	TGTGCCAGCAGTGAATACGGACTAGCGGGACCGGGTGAGCAGTTCTTC	CASSEYGLAGPGEQFF
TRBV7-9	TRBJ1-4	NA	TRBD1	TGTGCCAGCAGCTTTGGGCAGGGGGTCGAAAAACTGTTTTTT	CASSFGQGVEKLFF
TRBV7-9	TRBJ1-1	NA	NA	TGTGCCAGCAGCCCCCTCAACGTTGACACTGAAGCTTTCTTT	CASSPLNVDTEAFF
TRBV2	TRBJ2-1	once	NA	TGTGCCAGCAGTGAAGCGCTTTGGAGCTCCTACAATGAGCAGTTCTTC	CASSEALWSSYNEQFF
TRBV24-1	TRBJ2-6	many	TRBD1	TGTGCCACCAGTGGAGGACAGGGGGTATCCGGGGCCAACGTCCTGACTTTC	CATSGGQGVSGANVLTF
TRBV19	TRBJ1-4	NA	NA	TGTGCCAGTCGCCGAGGTTTGGACTTTAATGAAAAACTGTTTTTT	CASRRGLDFNEKLFF
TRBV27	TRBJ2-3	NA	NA	TGTGCCAGCAGTTCCCTTAGGGGGGGAGTCACAGATACGCAGTATTTT	CASSSLRGGVTDTQYF
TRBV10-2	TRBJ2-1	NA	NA	TGCGCCAGCAGTGAGTCGACGAGCGGGTACTACAATGAGCAGTTCTTC	CASSESTSGYYNEQFF
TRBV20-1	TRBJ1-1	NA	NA	TGCAGTGCAAGCCTAGGTGGGGGCAGTGACACTGAAGCTTTCTTT	CSASLGGGSDTEAFF
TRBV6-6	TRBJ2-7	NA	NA	TGTGCCAGCAGTTACTCTCTGGGCTACGAGCAGTACTTC	CASSYSLGYEQYF
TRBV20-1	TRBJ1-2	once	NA	TGCAGTGCCCGGGGGGGCGCCGGCTACACCTTC	CSARGGAGYTF
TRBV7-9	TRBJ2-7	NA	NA	TGTGCCAGCAGCGGACCCGTTTTGGAGCAGTACTTC	CASSGPVLEQYF
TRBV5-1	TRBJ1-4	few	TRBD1	TGCGCCAGCAGCTTGGCCAGAGGACAGGGTTCTTTGAATGAAAAACTGTTTTTT	CASSLARGQGSLNEKLFF
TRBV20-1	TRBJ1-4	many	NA	TGCAGTGCTAGAGAAGGGGCTGGTAATGAAAAACTGTTTTTT	CSAREGAGNEKLFF
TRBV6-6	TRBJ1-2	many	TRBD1	TGTGCCAGCAGTTACTCTGGGACAGACTATGGCTACACCTTC	CASSYSGTDYGYTF
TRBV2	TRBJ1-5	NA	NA	TGTGCCAGCAGTGAATTCGGACAGATTCAGCCCCAGCATTTT	CASSEFGQIQPQHF
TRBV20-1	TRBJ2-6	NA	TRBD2	TGCAGTGCTAGAGCGGGGGGGCGGGCCAACGTCCTGACTTTC	CSARAGGRANVLTF
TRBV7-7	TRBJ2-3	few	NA	TGTGCTAGCAGCTTGGACGGAGACACAGATACGCAGTATTTT	CASSLDGDTDTQYF
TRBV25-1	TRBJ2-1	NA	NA	TGTGCTAGGACTTACAATGAGCAGTTCTTC	CARTYNEQFF
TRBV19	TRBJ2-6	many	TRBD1	TGTGCCAGTAGTCCGGCGGGACAGGGGATCGCTGGGGCCAACGTCCTGACTTTC	CASSPAGQGIAGANVLTF
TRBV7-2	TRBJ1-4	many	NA	TGTGCCAGCAGCCCAGGGTGGGGGCGCGCAGCTAATGAAAAACTGTTTTTT	CASSPGWGRAANEKLFF
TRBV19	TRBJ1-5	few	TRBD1	TGTGCCACCCAGGGACAGACGCGTCAGCCCCAGCATTTT	CATQGQTRQPQHF
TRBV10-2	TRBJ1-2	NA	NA	TGCGCCAGCAGTGAATGGGGGGACTATGGCTACACCTTC	CASSEWGDYGYTF
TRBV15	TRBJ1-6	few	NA	TGTGCCACCAGCAGAGGACCGCAGAGACCCCTCCACTTT	CATSRGPQRPLHF
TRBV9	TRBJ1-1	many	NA	TGTGCCAGTGTGGGTGAGAACACTGAAGCTTTCTTT	CASVGENTEAFF
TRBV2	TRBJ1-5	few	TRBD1	TGTGCCAGTGGGGAAGGGACAGGGAATCAGCCCCAGCATTTT	CASGEGTGNQPQHF
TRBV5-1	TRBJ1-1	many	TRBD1	TGCGCCAGCAGCTTGGAATGGGACAGACGTGAAGCTTTCTTT	CASSLEWDRREAFF
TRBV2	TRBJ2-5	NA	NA	TGTGCCAGCAGCGAACAGTCTCGGGCTTCAGAGACCCAGTACTTC	CASSEQSRASETQYF
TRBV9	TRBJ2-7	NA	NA	TGTGCCAGCAGCGTAGGACGGCAGGGATACATCTACGAGCAGTACTTC	CASSVGRQGYIYEQYF
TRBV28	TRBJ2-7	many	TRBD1	TGTGCCAGCAGCAGGGACAGGGCGGGGGAGCAGTACTTC	CASSRDRAGEQYF
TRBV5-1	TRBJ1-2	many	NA	TGCGCCAGCACCCCCGGCGAGTCCTATGGCTACACCTTC	CASTPGESYGYTF
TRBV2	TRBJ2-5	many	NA	TGTGCCAGCAGGCAGGGGGGGTCTTCGAGAGAGACCCAGTACTTC	CASRQGGSSRETQYF